Each of the 9 T cell receptor beta chains below was sequenced from the same sample in a study of CD8 T cells in ankylosing spondylitis. Study outcomes and limitations: A motif of fewer than ten highly homologous TCR beta variants was seen as apparently characteristic of ankylosing spondylitis blood.

Their specific antigens are unknown. TCRdb used MiXCR to reprocess the 5' RACE reads, holding one entry per CDR3 protein. This repertoire shows approximately 400,000 distinct CDR3 sequences, about a sixth found once; its top ten account for over 1%. The sequenced sample consisted of blood, either unsorted or a sorted T cell fraction (not recorded which). The receptor set was obtained from a male donor with ankylosing spondylitis.

This clonotype has more than one count but fewer than ten. The rearrangement uses TRBV6-1 and TRBJ2-5; 8 bases fit TRBD2. This CDR3 is built from 15 residues. Germline CDR1 MNHNS, CDR2 SASEGT. Trimming cost V 6 bases and J 0 bases; bases outside gene matches: 6. The CDR3 is CASSPSGGYQETQYF. In DNA, the CDR3 is TGTGCCAGCAGCCCCTCGGGGGGGTACCAAGAGACCCAGTACTTC.

CDR3 loop: CASRERLAGGHNEQFF. The CDR3 DNA is TGTGCCAGCAGGGAAAGACTAGCGGGAGGACACAATGAGCAGTTCTTC. The genes are TRBV6-1 and TRBJ2-1; TRBD2 matches at 13 bases. V lost 6 bases, J lost 5 bases, and 7 bases stayed unmatched. The germline gives CDR1 MNHNS, CDR2 SASEGT. The CDR3 has 16 amino acids.

The rearrangement links TRBV29-1 to TRBJ2-1, with 9 positions matching TRBD1. The CDR3 has 12 amino acids. The germline gives CDR1 SQVTM, CDR2 ANQGSEA. The V segment lost 7 bases and the J segment 11 bases; nucleotides outside the gene matches: 9. The CDR3 DNA follows: TGCAGCGCCACAACGGACAGGGGCCAGCAGTTCTTC. Protein sequence: CSATTDRGQQFF.

This clonotype was seen more than once but under ten times. CDR3 coding DNA: TGCAGCGGCTCCAGCGGGGTCGCGAACACCGGGGAGCTGTTTTTT. Protein: CSGSSGVANTGELFF. This chain uses TRBV29-1 with TRBJ2-2; 7 bases align to TRBD2. V gave up 7 bases and J gave up 0 bases; unmatched junction bases: 8. The CDR3 loop spans 15 amino acids. The germline gives CDR1 SQVTM, CDR2 ANQGSEA.

This clonotype turned up a few times. The rearrangement links TRBV6-1 to TRBJ1-1; TRBD1 matches 9 bases. CDR3 length equals 15 residues. J lost 1 base, V lost 5 bases, and 5 bases had no gene match. Germline loops: CDR1 MNHNS, CDR2 SASEGT. CDR3 nucleotide sequence: TGTGCCAGCAGTCTCGGACAGGGGTCGAACACTGAAGCTTTCTTT. It specifies CASSLGQGSNTEAFF.

This clonotype has only a few counts. The rearrangement uses TRBV28 and TRBJ2-1, with D perhaps matching TRBD2 (6 bases). This CDR3 spans 15 amino acids. V was trimmed by 5 bases and J by 0 bases, leaving 11 bases between them. Germline V CDR1 and CDR2: MDHEN, SYDVKM. CDR3 sequence reads: CASSVSGVSYNEQFF. In nucleotides, the CDR3 is TGTGCCAGCAGTGTTAGCGGAGTCTCCTACAATGAGCAGTTCTTC.

The chain employs TRBV5-6 and TRBJ2-7; perhaps TRBD1 as D (5 bases). Trimming stripped 3 bases from V and 5 bases from J, with 15 bases between. This CDR3 contains 14 residues. Germline values: CDR1 SGHDT, CDR2 YYEEEE. CDR3 coding DNA: TGTGCCAGCAGCTCTCCAGGCAGGGAACACGAGCAGTACTTC. The encoded protein is CASSSPGREHEQYF.

This clonotype was counted at least ten times. The V call is TRBV7-6, the J call TRBJ2-5; D perhaps matches TRBD2 (5 bases). The CDR3 loop spans 15 amino acids. The V end lost 2 bases, the J end lost 2 bases, and 12 bases lay between the germline ends. Germline CDR1 and CDR2: SGHVS and FNYEAQ. The chain's CDR3 is CASSLLAGPQETQYF. Here the CDR3 DNA reads TGTGCCAGCAGCTTATTGGCGGGCCCACAAGAGACCCAGTACTTC.

This chain connects TRBV7-3 to TRBJ2-1, with D perhaps TRBD2 (6 bases). V was pared by 5 bases and J by 6 bases, with 17 bases between. This CDR3 spans 15 amino acids. Germline CDR1 is SGHTA and CDR2 is FQGTGA. The CDR3, as DNA: TGTGCCAGCAGCATTACGGGGGATGGCATCAATGAGCAGTTCTTC. Translation gives CASSITGDGINEQFF.